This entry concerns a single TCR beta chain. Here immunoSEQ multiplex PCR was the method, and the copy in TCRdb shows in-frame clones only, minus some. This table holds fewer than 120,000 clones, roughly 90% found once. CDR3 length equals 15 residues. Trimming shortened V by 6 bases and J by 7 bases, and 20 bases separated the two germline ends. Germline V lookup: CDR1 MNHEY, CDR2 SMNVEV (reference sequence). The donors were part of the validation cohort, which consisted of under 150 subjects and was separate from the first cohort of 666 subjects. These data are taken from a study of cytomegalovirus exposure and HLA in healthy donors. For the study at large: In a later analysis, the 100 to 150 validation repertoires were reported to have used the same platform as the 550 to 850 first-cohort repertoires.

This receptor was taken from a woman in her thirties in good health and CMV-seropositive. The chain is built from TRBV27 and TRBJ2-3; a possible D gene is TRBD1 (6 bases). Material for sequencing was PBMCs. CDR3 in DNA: TGTGCCAGCAGAAGTGGTCGCACAGGGTCTAATACGCAGTATTTT. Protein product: CASRSGRTGSNTQYF.